There are a few counts of the clone carrying this T cell receptor beta chain. Its cognate antigen is unknown. Sequencing of cultured CD4+ T cell DNA used the Oncomine TCR Beta short-read assay. MiXCR, applied by TCRdb to the PCR reads, yields one record per CDR3 protein. Altogether fewer than 14,000 distinct CDR3 sequences are present, about 38% being singletons, with the ten largest covering around 10%. After removal of 3 bases from V and 4 bases from J, the junction contained 6 bases not matched to a gene. Germline values: CDR1 MDHEN, CDR2 SYDVKM. CDR3 length: 15 amino acids. Treatment in this sample: roughly ten-day PBMC culture with coronavirus spike peptide pools or control peptides (ViraFEST assay). Cultures of PBMCs, roughly 2.1 million per well, were set up with roughly 11 IU/ml IL-2 and 10 ug/ml peptide pools. This sample is drawn from a study of vaccination and CD4 T cells after COVID-19. Study as a whole: Six males and four females, two of them Hispanic, were enrolled as convalescents.

The sequencing here drew on CD4+ T cells from blood, cultured in vitro, taken after SARS-CoV-2 vaccination. The origin of this receptor is a human donor who had recovered from COVID-19. This chain links TRBV28 with TRBJ2-3; 8 nucleotides match TRBD2. Written as DNA, the CDR3 is TGTGCCAGCAGTTTGAGCGGGAGCGGCGCAGATACGCAGTATTTT. Protein sequence: CASSLSGSGADTQYF.